These 6 T cell receptor beta chains were sequenced from one sample in a study of T cells in Graves' hyperthyroidism and ophthalmopathy. The source material, RNA transcripts, was used to amplify TCR beta CDR3 regions. A set of HTBI primers served as the primers for a first-round RT-PCR of the TCR CDR3. TCRdb reprocessed the multiplex PCR reads with MiXCR, giving one entry per CDR3 protein. Among hundreds of thousands of distinct CDR3 sequences listed, roughly 14% were seen once. Sequenced material: blood. The receptors were gathered from a woman between 40 and 55 years old with Graves' ophthalmopathy.

This clonotype was observed many times. J is TRBJ2-5 and V is TRBV7-7; TRBD2 agrees at 8 bases. The germline V gene has CDR1 SSHAT and CDR2 FNYEAQ (reference sequence). The CDR3 contains 13 residues. CDR3 nucleotide sequence: TGTGCTAGCGGGGCTAGTTTTACGGAGACCCAGTACTTC. Its translation is CASGASFTETQYF. The entire variable domain, with the rest obtained from reference TRBV7-7 and TRBJ2-5, is as follows: GAGVSQSPRYKVTKRGQDVTLRCDPISSHATLYWYQQALGQGPEFLTYFNYEAQPDKSGLPSDRFSAERPEGSISTLTIQRTEQRDSAMYRCASGASFTETQYFGPGTRLLVL.

This clonotype was recorded at least ten times. This chain joins TRBV7-8 and TRBJ1-2; 9 positions agree with TRBD1. V was pared by 0 bases and J by 4 bases, with 3 bases of the junction left unmatched. The CDR3 has 15 amino acids. The germline CDR1 and CDR2 sequences are SGHVS and FQNEAQ. The CDR3 sequence: CASSLAGTGSYGYTF. The CDR3 DNA reads as TGTGCCAGCAGCTTAGCTGGGACAGGGTCCTATGGCTACACCTTC.

The genes are TRBV4-1 and TRBJ1-1; a possible D gene is TRBD1 (5 bases). The CDR3 has 15 amino acids. The germline V gene encodes CDR1 MGHRA and CDR2 YSYEKL. Trimming removed 0 bases from V and 3 bases from J, with 11 bases in between. This chain's CDR3 is CASSQDQGVYTEAFF. The CDR3 DNA follows: TGCGCCAGCAGCCAAGATCAGGGTGTTTACACTGAAGCTTTCTTT.

The table lists this clonotype with many counts. This chain links TRBV5-1 with TRBJ2-7; 7 bases are shared with TRBD2. The germline gives CDR1 SGHRS, CDR2 YFSETQ. V was pared by 3 bases and J by 0 bases, with 6 bases of the junction left unmatched. There are 15 residues in the CDR3. The CDR3 loop reads CASSSGRLLSYEQYF. DNA of the CDR3: TGCGCCAGCAGCTCCGGGAGGCTCCTCTCCTACGAGCAGTACTTC.

This clonotype was detected a few times. The chain recombines TRBV9 with TRBJ2-2; 8 nucleotides match TRBD2. V was clipped by 3 bases and J by 1 base; unmatched bases: 11. CDR1 is SGDLS, CDR2 YYNGEE, per germline. The CDR3 contains 18 residues. CDR3 residues: CASSAGLAAPGNTGELFF. The CDR3 nucleotides are TGTGCCAGCAGCGCCGGACTAGCAGCTCCCGGGAACACCGGGGAGCTGTTTTTT.

This clonotype was seen at least ten times. The chain recombines TRBV20-1 with TRBJ2-7, with 9 bases that match TRBD2. Germline V CDR1 and CDR2: DFQATT, SNEGSKA (reference sequence). The CDR3 sequence is 15 residues long. With 4 bases clipped from V and 6 bases from J, the junction kept 13 bases outside the gene matches. CDR3 protein: CSANGLAGNLGEQYF. CDR3 nucleotide sequence: TGCAGTGCTAACGGGCTAGCGGGAAACCTGGGCGAGCAGTACTTC.